The entry below gives a single TCR beta chain sequence along with its context. Reverse transcription of roughly 0.45 to 1 ug RNA was performed with random hexamers. TCRdb reprocessed the immunoSEQ multiplex PCR reads with MiXCR, giving one entry per CDR3 protein. This sample has more than 150,000 distinct CDR3 sequences, with 95% to 96% found just once. The data were taken from a study of CD8 T cells in Susac syndrome. Trimming took off 0 bases at V and 0 bases at J, with 3 bases between the two ends. The germline V gene has CDR1 SGHRS and CDR2 YFSETQ. The CDR3 contains 14 residues. What was sequenced was CD4+ T cells from PBMCs. The chain carries TRBV5-1 and TRBJ1-4, with D unresolved. This clonotype originated in a human donor with Susac syndrome. The CDR3 nucleotides are TGCGCCAGCAGCTTGGCTGCAACTAATGAAAAACTGTTTTTT. This encodes CASSLAATNEKLFF.